This T cell receptor beta chain was sequenced in a study of neoadjuvant anti-PD-1 for oral cavity cancer. Generated by immunoSEQ multiplex PCR, the TCRdb table keeps only in-frame clones and is missing some. The repertoire includes fewer than 20,000 clones, over 65% of them detected once, and around 2.7% sits in the top ten. V lost 3 bases, J lost 6 bases, and 5 bases stayed unmatched. The CDR3 extends over 14 amino acids. Germline V CDR1 and CDR2: SGHAT, FQNNGV. These oral cavity squamous cell carcinomas were HPV-negative and locally advanced. The source material was PBMCs, sampled before nivolumab (anti-PD-1) treatment. J is TRBJ1-2 and V is TRBV11-2, with TRBD1 matching 9 bases. This clonotype was sampled from a person aged 40 to 85 with oral cavity squamous cell carcinoma. For the CDR3, the DNA is TGTGCCAGCAGCTTCAGACAGGGGGTGGATGGCTACACCTTC. It specifies CASSFRQGVDGYTF. The full variable domain, its missing parts supplied by reference TRBV11-2 and TRBJ1-2, is EAGVAQSPRYKIIEKRQSVAFWCNPISGHATLYWYQQILGQGPKLLIQFQNNGVVDDSQLPKDRFSAERLKGVDSTLKIQPAKLEDSAVYLCASSFRQGVDGYTFGSGTRLTVV.